What follows are 18 T cell receptor beta chains derived from one specimen sequenced in a study of shared clonotypes between healthy human individuals. Produced via immunoSEQ multiplex PCR; TCRdb's table is partial and in-frame only. Among around 1,100,000 clones listed, 70% to 85% were seen once. Sample: memory CD4+ T cells from PBMCs. Noted subset: CD45RA-negative fraction. The receptors originated from a young man in good health. Some clones in this sample may be carry-over from other donors' samples.

The chain combines TRBV28 with TRBJ1-1; no clear D. The CDR3 spans 16 residues. Trimming removed 2 bases from V and 5 bases from J, with 18 bases in between. Germline V CDR1 and CDR2: MDHEN, SYDVKM. CDR3 region: CASSLDPGRWKTEAFF. In DNA form, the CDR3 reads TGTGCCAGCAGTTTAGACCCGGGGAGGTGGAAAACTGAAGCTTTCTTT.

Ten or more counts support this clone. V gene TRBV30 combines with J gene TRBJ2-6; D is uncertain. The CDR3 has 16 amino acids. Deletions cut 5 bases from V and 0 bases from J, with 14 bases between. CDR1 and CDR2 from the germline V gene are GTSNPN and SVGIG (reference sequence). For the CDR3, the DNA is TGTGCCTGGTCCTACCTTGGTCTCTCTGGGGCCAACGTCCTGACTTTC. Translation: CAWSYLGLSGANVLTF.

This chain links TRBV7-2 with TRBJ1-2; D ambiguous. This CDR3 is 15 amino acids long. Trimming pared 2 bases from V and 5 bases from J, leaving 15 bases between. Germline assignment: CDR1 SGHTA and CDR2 FQGNSA. The CDR3 DNA reads as TGTGCCAGCAGCTTATTTTCCTTAGGAAAGTATGGCTACACCTTC. Translation: CASSLFSLGKYGYTF.

V gene TRBV18 combines with J gene TRBJ2-5, with TRBD2 matching over 9 bases. Trimming took 1 base from V and 4 from J; bases not matched to a gene: 7. Germline CDR1 KGHSH, CDR2 LQKENI. The CDR3 is 16 residues long. The CDR3 DNA is TGTGCCAGCTCACCACTAGGAGCGGGAGGAAGAGAGACCCAGTACTTC. Its protein is CASSPLGAGGRETQYF.

The genes are TRBV28 and TRBJ1-2; tentative D call: TRBD1 (6 bases). The germline CDR1 and CDR2 sequences are MDHEN and SYDVKM. V gave up 5 bases and J gave up 7 bases, with 20 bases separating them. The CDR3 length is 15 residues. CDR3 in DNA: TGTGCCAGCAGTCCCCGCACCGGGGGGGGCTTTGGCTACACCTTC. Translating it yields CASSPRTGGGFGYTF.

The chain combines TRBV27 with TRBJ2-2; 7 bases are a match to TRBD1. Trimming at V came to 3 bases and at J to 5 bases, leaving 6 bases not matched to a gene. The CDR3 spans 15 residues. Per germline, CDR1 MNHEY and CDR2 SMNVEV (reference sequence). This CDR3 is CASSLKGAGTGELFF. DNA of the CDR3: TGTGCCAGCAGTTTGAAGGGGGCCGGGACCGGGGAGCTGTTTTTT.

V usage is TRBV7-8 and J usage is TRBJ2-5, with D perhaps TRBD2 (7 bases). This CDR3 region has 16 residues. Trimming removed 8 bases from V and 5 bases from J, with 24 bases in between. Germline lookup yields CDR1 SGHVS and CDR2 FQNEAQ. In DNA form, the CDR3 reads TGTGCCAGCCAGTCGGCCAGTGGGGGGGCAAAGGAGACCCAGTACTTC. Amino acid sequence: CASQSASGGAKETQYF.

The V gene is TRBV2, the J gene TRBJ2-2; no clear D gene. Trimming removed 10 bases at V and 8 bases at J, with 14 bases between. There are 12 residues in the CDR3. Per the germline V gene, CDR1 is SNHLY and CDR2 is FYNNEI. The DNA of the CDR3 is TGTGCCAATAGGATAGGTAGTGGGGAGCTGTTTTTT. Its translation is CANRIGSGELFF.

This chain uses TRBV5-4 with TRBJ2-3; D remains unclear. The germline V gene encodes CDR1 SGHNT and CDR2 YYREEE (reference sequence). The CDR3 runs 12 residues. V gave up 0 bases and J gave up 6 bases, with 5 bases separating them. This chain's CDR3 is CASSLGVDTQYF. Written as DNA, the CDR3 is TGTGCCAGCAGCTTGGGTGTGGATACGCAGTATTTT.

In the case of this clone: The same CDR3 can be traced to other DNA sequences in this sample. The chain joins TRBV5-1 to TRBJ2-2; D tentatively reads TRBD1 or TRBD2 (6 bases each). CDR3 length equals 16 residues. In germline, CDR1 is SGHRS, CDR2 YFSETQ. Trimming removed 0 bases at V and 1 base at J, with 10 bases between. CDR3 amino acids: CASSLEGGGNTGELFF. The CDR3 nucleotides read TGCGCCAGCAGCTTGGAAGGAGGGGGGAACACCGGGGAGCTGTTTTTT.

This clone was found once. The CDR3 sequence: CASSLMGLAGVADTQYF. The CDR3 DNA reads as TGCGCCAGCAGCTTGATGGGACTAGCGGGAGTGGCAGATACGCAGTATTTT. The chain is built from TRBV5-1 and TRBJ2-3; 14 bases align to TRBD2. The V segment lost 1 base and the J segment 4 bases; nucleotides outside the gene matches: 5. CDR1 is SGHRS, CDR2 YFSETQ, per germline. This CDR3 is built from 17 residues.

The rearrangement links TRBV27 to TRBJ2-1; 8 bases line up with TRBD2. Germline CDR1 MNHEY, CDR2 SMNVEV (reference sequence). CDR3 length equals 17 residues. The V and J ends lost 5 bases and 1 base, in that order; junction bases with no gene match: 10. CDR3 sequence (DNA): TGTGCCAGCAGTACGCGGATTAGCGGGACGTCCTACAATGAGCAGTTCTTC. Protein sequence: CASSTRISGTSYNEQFF.

This clone was detected only a few times. A clone one base away is much larger, so this may be a read error. The V call is TRBV7-6, the J call TRBJ2-7; D is perhaps TRBD2 (5 bases). The V gene's germline CDR1 is SGHVS and CDR2 FNYEAQ. The CDR3 is 15 residues long. The germline V and J ends were trimmed by 1 base and 0 bases, with 10 bases remaining between them. CDR3 in amino acids: CASSLGPGLSYEQYF. DNA of the CDR3: TGTGCCAGCAGCTTAGGGCCAGGACTCTCCTACGAGCAGTACTTC.

In DNA form, the CDR3 reads TGCGCCAGCAGCCGGGACAGGGAGAGTGCTAATGAAAAACTGTTTTTT. This sequence encodes CASSRDRESANEKLFF. The chain recombines TRBV5-1 with TRBJ1-4, with 9 positions matching TRBD1. Per germline, CDR1 SGHRS and CDR2 YFSETQ. The CDR3 totals 16 residues. J gave up 3 bases and V 4 bases, and 7 bases lay outside the gene matches.

This sequence joins TRBV6-5 and TRBJ2-3, with 10 bases that match TRBD2. The V gene end was trimmed by 0 bases and the J gene end by 5 bases; junction bases not matched to a gene: 5. Germline values: CDR1 MNHEY, CDR2 SVGAGI. This CDR3 comprises 16 residues. The CDR3 loop reads CASSYSASGSLDTQYF. DNA for the CDR3: TGTGCCAGCAGTTACTCGGCTAGCGGGAGTCTAGATACGCAGTATTTT.

In the case of this clone: Other nucleotide sequences in the sample specify the same CDR3. The chain has TRBV9 and TRBJ2-5, with no clear D. V was pared by 0 bases and J by 1 base, with 4 bases between. In germline, CDR1 is SGDLS, CDR2 YYNGEE. This CDR3 contains 13 residues. This CDR3 is CASSVGLQETQYF. CDR3 in DNA: TGTGCCAGCAGCGTAGGACTCCAAGAGACCCAGTACTTC.

As regards this clone: Within the sample, other DNA sequences also encode this same CDR3. The V call is TRBV2, the J call TRBJ2-7, with 9 positions matching TRBD1. CDR1 SNHLY and CDR2 FYNNEI come from the germline V gene. Trimming took 6 bases from V and 0 from J; bases not matched to a gene: 3. CDR3 length: 14 amino acids. The CDR3 DNA reads TGTGCCAGCAGCGGGGGACAGGGCTCCTACGAGCAGTACTTC. Translated: CASSGGQGSYEQYF.

This clone came up once. The chain is built from TRBV6-6 and TRBJ1-1, with D unclear. The CDR3 spans 15 residues. V was shortened by 0 bases and J by 5 bases, with 13 bases between the two germline ends. Germline V gives CDR1 MNHNY, CDR2 SVGAGI (reference sequence). The CDR3 protein is CASSYSGPEGTEAFF. The CDR3 DNA reads as TGTGCCAGCAGTTACTCAGGACCCGAAGGAACTGAAGCTTTCTTT.